Below are 6 T cell receptor beta chains sequenced from a single sample in a study of regulatory dendritic cells for organ transplantation. The method was immunoSEQ multiplex PCR; TCRdb's version includes in-frame clones alone and lacks a portion of them. This table has tens of thousands of clones, 74% appearing once. Sequencing used memory CD4+ T cells from blood. Subset specified: CD45RO+ memory T cells. The receptors shown here come from a human donor in good health.

This clone was seen only a few times. The V call is TRBV7-2, the J call TRBJ1-5; D perhaps matches TRBD1 (5 bases). CDR3 size: 14 residues. Trimming removed 5 bases at V and 5 bases at J, with 13 bases between. The germline CDR1 and CDR2 sequences are SGHTA and FQGNSA. CDR3 sequence: CASSAGPQDQPQHF. DNA of the CDR3: TGTGCCAGCAGCGCGGGACCCCAGGATCAGCCCCAGCATTTT.

This clone is categorized as medium-sized. The chain's CDR3 is CASSLAQGTGNTIYF. The CDR3 DNA reads as TGCGCCAGCAGCTTGGCCCAGGGGACTGGAAACACCATATATTTT. This chain links TRBV5-1 with TRBJ1-3, with a tentative D call TRBD1 (6 bases). CDR1 is SGHRS and CDR2 is YFSETQ in the germline V gene. The CDR3 runs to 15 residues. V shed 0 bases and J shed 2 bases, with 9 bases lying between them.

This chain links TRBV11-2 with TRBJ1-4, with 8 bases lining up with TRBD1. Germline CDR1 is SGHAT and CDR2 is FQNNGV. After removal of 5 bases from V and 4 bases from J, the junction contained 6 bases not matched to a gene. The CDR3 contains 15 residues. CDR3 bases: TGTGCCAGCAGCGGAAGGACAGGGAATAATGAAAAACTGTTTTTT. Protein: CASSGRTGNNEKLFF.

The V call is TRBV5-1, the J call TRBJ2-3; possible D gene TRBD2, 6 bases. V dropped 7 bases and J dropped 6 bases, with 21 bases sitting between them. Germline assignment: CDR1 SGHRS and CDR2 YFSETQ. This CDR3 is 15 amino acids long. Here the CDR3 reads CASQVGRRTTDTQYF. The CDR3 DNA reads TGCGCCAGCCAAGTGGGGAGGCGTACGACTGATACGCAGTATTTT.

This chain uses TRBV6-5 with TRBJ2-7; D gene unclear. V dropped 7 bases and J dropped 0 bases, with 13 bases sitting between them. The CDR3 sequence is 14 residues long. Germline values: CDR1 MNHEY, CDR2 SVGAGI. The CDR3 here is CASKASANSYEQYF. CDR3 nucleotide sequence: TGTGCCAGCAAGGCCTCAGCGAACTCCTACGAGCAGTACTTC.

This clone has only one observation. At one of its ends the junction is not consistent with the germline gene, which may arise from a read error. The V and J genes are TRBV7-3 and TRBJ2-2, with TRBD1 matching over 10 bases. Germline CDR1 reads SGHTA; CDR2 reads FQGTGA. The CDR3 extends over 13 amino acids. The CDR3 loop reads CVSSASGTGVLFF. The DNA of the CDR3 is TGTGTCAGCAGCGCCTCCGGGACAGGGGTGCTGTTTTTT.